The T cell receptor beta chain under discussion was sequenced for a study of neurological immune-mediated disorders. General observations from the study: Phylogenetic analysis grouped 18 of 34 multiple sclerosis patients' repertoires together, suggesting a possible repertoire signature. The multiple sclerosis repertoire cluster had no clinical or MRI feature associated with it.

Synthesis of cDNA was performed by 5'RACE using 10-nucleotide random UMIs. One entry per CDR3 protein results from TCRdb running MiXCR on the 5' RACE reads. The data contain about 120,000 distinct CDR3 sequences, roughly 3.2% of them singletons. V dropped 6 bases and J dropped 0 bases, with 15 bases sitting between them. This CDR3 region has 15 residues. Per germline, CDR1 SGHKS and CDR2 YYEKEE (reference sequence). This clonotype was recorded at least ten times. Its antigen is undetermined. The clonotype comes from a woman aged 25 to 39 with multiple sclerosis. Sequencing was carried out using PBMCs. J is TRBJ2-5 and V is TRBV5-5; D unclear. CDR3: CASTHGTTYQETQYF. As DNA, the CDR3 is TGTGCCAGCACCCACGGCACTACGTACCAAGAGACCCAGTACTTC.